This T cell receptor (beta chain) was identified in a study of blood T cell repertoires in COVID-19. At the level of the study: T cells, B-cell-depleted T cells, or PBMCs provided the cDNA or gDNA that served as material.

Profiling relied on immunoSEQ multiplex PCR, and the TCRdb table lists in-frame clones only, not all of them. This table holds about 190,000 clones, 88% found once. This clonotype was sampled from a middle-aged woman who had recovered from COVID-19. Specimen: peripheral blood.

The CDR3 loop is CASSLAGTGADTQYF. The CDR3 bases are TGCGCCAGCAGCTTGGCAGGGACAGGGGCAGATACGCAGTATTTT. The chain has TRBV5-1 and TRBJ2-3; 10 bases match TRBD1. Germline lookup yields CDR1 SGHRS and CDR2 YFSETQ. The CDR3 sequence is 15 residues long. The V segment lost 0 bases and the J segment 4 bases; nucleotides outside the gene matches: 2.